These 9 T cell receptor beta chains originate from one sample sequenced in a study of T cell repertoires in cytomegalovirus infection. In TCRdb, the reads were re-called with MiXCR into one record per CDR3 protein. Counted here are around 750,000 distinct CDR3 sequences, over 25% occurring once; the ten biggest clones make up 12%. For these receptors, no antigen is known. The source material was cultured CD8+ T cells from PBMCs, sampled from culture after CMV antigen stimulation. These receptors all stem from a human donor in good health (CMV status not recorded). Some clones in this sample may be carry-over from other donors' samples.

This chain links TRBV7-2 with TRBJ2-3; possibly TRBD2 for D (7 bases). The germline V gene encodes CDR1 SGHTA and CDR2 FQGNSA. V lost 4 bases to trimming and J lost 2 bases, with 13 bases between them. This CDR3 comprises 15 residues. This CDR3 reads CASSSGDYFTDTQYF. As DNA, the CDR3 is TGTGCCAGCAGCTCAGGGGACTATTTCACAGATACGCAGTATTTT.

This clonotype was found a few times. CDR3 loop: CASSGRQGAYEQYF. The CDR3 DNA follows: TGTGCCAGCAGCGGACGACAGGGAGCCTACGAGCAGTACTTC. The J gene is TRBJ2-7, the V gene TRBV7-9; 7 bases are a match to TRBD1. The V gene end was trimmed by 5 bases and the J gene end by 2 bases; junction bases not matched to a gene: 6. This CDR3 contains 14 residues. Germline V gene data show CDR1 as SEHNR and CDR2 as FQNEAQ (reference sequence).

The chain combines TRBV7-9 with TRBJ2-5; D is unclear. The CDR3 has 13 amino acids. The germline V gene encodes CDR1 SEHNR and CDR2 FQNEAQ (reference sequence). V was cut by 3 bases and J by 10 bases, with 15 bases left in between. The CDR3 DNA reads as TGTGCCAGCAGCTTTCCGGGCCCGCCGATCCAGTACTTC. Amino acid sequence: CASSFPGPPIQYF.

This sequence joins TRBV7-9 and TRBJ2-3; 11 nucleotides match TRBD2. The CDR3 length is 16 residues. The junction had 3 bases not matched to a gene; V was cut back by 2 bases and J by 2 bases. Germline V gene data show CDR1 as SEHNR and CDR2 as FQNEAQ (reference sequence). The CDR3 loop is CASSLPSGGPTDTQYF. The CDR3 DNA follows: TGTGCCAGCAGCTTACCTAGCGGGGGGCCCACAGATACGCAGTATTTT. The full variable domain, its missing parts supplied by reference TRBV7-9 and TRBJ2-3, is DTGVSQNPRHKITKRGQNVTFRCDPISEHNRLYWYRQTLGQGPEFLTYFQNEAQLEKSRLLSDRFSAERPKGSFSTLEIQRTEQGDSAMYLCASSLPSGGPTDTQYFGPGTRLTVL.

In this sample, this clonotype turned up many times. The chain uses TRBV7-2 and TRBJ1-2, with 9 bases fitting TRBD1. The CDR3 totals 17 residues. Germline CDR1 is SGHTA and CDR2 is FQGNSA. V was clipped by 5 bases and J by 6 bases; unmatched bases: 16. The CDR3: CASSAGPYTGGADGYTF. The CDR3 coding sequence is TGTGCCAGCAGCGCAGGTCCTTACACAGGGGGCGCCGATGGCTACACCTTC. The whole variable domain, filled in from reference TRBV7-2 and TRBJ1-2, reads GAGVSQSPSNKVTEKGKDVELRCDPISGHTALYWYRQSLGQGLEFLIYFQGNSAPDKSGLPSDRFSAERTGGSVSTLTIQRTQQEDSAVYLCASSAGPYTGGADGYTFGSGTRLTVV.

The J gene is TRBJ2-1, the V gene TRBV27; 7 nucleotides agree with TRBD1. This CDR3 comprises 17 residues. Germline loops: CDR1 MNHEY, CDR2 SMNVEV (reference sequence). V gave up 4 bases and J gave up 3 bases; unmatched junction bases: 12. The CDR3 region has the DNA TGTGCCAGCAGTTCCCTAGGGACAGCCATTCTCTACAATGAGCAGTTCTTC. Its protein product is CASSSLGTAILYNEQFF.

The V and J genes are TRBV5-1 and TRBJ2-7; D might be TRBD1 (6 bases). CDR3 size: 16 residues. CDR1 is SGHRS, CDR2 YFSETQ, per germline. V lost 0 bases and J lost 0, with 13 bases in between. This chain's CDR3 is CASSLAETGPSYEQYF. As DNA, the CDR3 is TGCGCCAGCAGCTTGGCCGAGACAGGACCCTCCTACGAGCAGTACTTC.

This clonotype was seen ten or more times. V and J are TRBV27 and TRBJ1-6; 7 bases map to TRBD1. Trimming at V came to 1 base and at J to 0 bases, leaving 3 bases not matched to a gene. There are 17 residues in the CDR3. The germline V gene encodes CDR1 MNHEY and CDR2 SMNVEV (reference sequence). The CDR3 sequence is CASSLWDSSSYNSPLHF. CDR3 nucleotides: TGTGCCAGCAGTTTATGGGACAGTAGCTCCTATAATTCACCCCTCCACTTT.

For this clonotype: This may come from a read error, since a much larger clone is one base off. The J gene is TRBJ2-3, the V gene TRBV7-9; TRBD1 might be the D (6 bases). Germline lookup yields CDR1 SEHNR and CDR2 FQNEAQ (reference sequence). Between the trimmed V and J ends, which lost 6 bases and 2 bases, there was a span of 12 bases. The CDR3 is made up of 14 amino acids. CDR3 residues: CASRQRTVTDTQYF. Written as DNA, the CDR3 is TGTGCCAGCAGACAACGGACAGTCACAGATACGCAGTATTTT.